Included here is one T cell receptor (beta chain) sequence, with context. Random hexamers served to reverse transcribe roughly 0.5 to 1 ug RNA. TCRdb called the immunoSEQ multiplex PCR reads again in MiXCR, with one record for every CDR3 protein. The sample includes roughly 200,000 distinct CDR3 sequences, 90% to 97% of them seen just once. These data originate in a study of CD8 T cells in Susac syndrome. Treatment-naive patients with stable or active relapsing-remitting disease were the multiple sclerosis controls. Germline CDR1 reads SGHTA; CDR2 reads FQGTGA. V shed 5 bases and J shed 8 bases, with 15 bases lying between them. The CDR3 runs 13 residues.

This TCR came from a human donor with multiple sclerosis. The chain carries TRBV7-3 and TRBJ1-2; perhaps TRBD1 as D (5 bases). The specimen sequenced was CD4+ T cells from PBMCs. The CDR3 spells CASSPQPRGGYTF. CDR3 bases: TGTGCCAGCAGCCCCCAGCCTAGGGGCGGCTACACCTTC.